The T cell receptor (beta chain) described here comes from a study of beta chain features in type 1 diabetes. Regarding the study as a whole: With patients and controls alike, PCR might favor shorter templates to an equal degree. Patients with type 1 diabetes carried fewer insertions and had more deletions at their VDJ junctions.

Points on this clone: Its matching antigen is unknown.

The isolated RNA, all of it, was reverse transcribed, so expressed TCRB transcripts were what got sequenced. The table came from immunoSEQ multiplex PCR; TCRdb's copy has only in-frame clones and leaves some out. The repertoire has around 450,000 clones, 9.5% to 12% of them found once; the top ten carry 0.035% to 0.05%. Post-sort purity exceeded 95% for all sorted populations. This CDR3 spans 11 amino acids. Germline lookup yields CDR1 MGHDK and CDR2 SYGVNS. V was cut by 7 bases and J by 3 bases, with 7 bases left in between. This TCR was sampled from a woman under 30 in good health. The rearrangement uses TRBV25-1 and TRBJ2-7; D unclear. The specimen sequenced was naive CD4+ T cells from blood. The CDR3 spells CASTRNYEQYF. Here the CDR3 DNA reads TGTGCCAGCACCCGGAACTACGAGCAGTACTTC.